These T cell receptor beta chains were read from a single sample in a study of blood T cells in healthy people across ages. TCRdb fed the 5' RACE reads into MiXCR, producing one record per CDR3 protein. This table has around 1,100,000 distinct CDR3 sequences, more than 30% appearing once. The sample was blood. These receptor sequences come from a man aged 18-30 years in good health. Each CDR3 is given with its conserved first and last residue. The D gene is left open where the match is weak. The size of a clone is reported for some rows only, either as once, few or many, or as a class for expanded clones.

v_gene	len	abundance	j_gene	d_gene	CDR3aa	CDR3nt
TRBV12-3/TRBV12-4	15	few	TRBJ2-1	TRBD2	CASSPGLADYNEQFF	TGTGCCAGCAGCCCGGGACTAGCGGACTACAATGAGCAGTTCTTC
TRBV7-2	16	once	TRBJ2-2	NA	CASSFLSGLNTGELFF	TGTGCCAGCAGCTTCTTGAGCGGCTTGAACACCGGGGAGCTGTTTTTT
TRBV5-5	15	NA	TRBJ1-4	TRBD1	CASSLGQGLNEKLFF	TGTGCCAGCAGCTTGGGACAGGGCTTAAATGAAAAACTGTTTTTT
TRBV18	12	few	TRBJ2-7	NA	CASSPQVYEQYF	TGTGCCAGCTCACCCCAAGTCTACGAGCAGTACTTC
TRBV10-3	18	many	TRBJ2-1	NA	CAISEYSMIRESYNEQFF	TGTGCCATCAGTGAGTATTCGATGATCAGGGAGTCCTACAATGAGCAGTTCTTC
TRBV5-1	15	NA	TRBJ2-3	TRBD1	CASGQETTSTDTQYF	TGCGCCAGCGGACAGGAAACAACTAGCACAGATACGCAGTATTTT
TRBV5-1	13	NA	TRBJ2-5	NA	CASSRTASREQYF	TGCGCCAGCAGTCGGACCGCTTCGCGTGAGCAGTACTTC
TRBV7-2	15	NA	TRBJ1-1	NA	CASSLDLQGNTEAFF	TGTGCCAGCAGCTTAGATCTTCAGGGGAACACTGAAGCTTTCTTT
TRBV29-1	16	NA	TRBJ2-3	NA	CSVKEGGDSFTDTQYF	TGCAGCGTTAAGGAGGGGGGGGACAGCTTCACAGATACGCAGTATTTT
TRBV29-1	14	few	TRBJ1-1	NA	CSVEVRGFRTEAFF	TGCAGCGTTGAGGTCCGTGGGTTCCGGACTGAAGCTTTCTTT
TRBV7-9	15	NA	TRBJ2-3	TRBD1	CASSPGGQVADTQYF	TGTGCCAGCAGCCCCGGCGGACAGGTGGCAGATACGCAGTATTTT
TRBV27	14	few	TRBJ2-5	TRBD1	CASSPGTAKETQYF	TGTGCCAGCAGCCCAGGGACAGCTAAAGAGACCCAGTACTTC
TRBV2	14	NA	TRBJ1-5	TRBD1	CASSRTGGSQPQHF	TGTGCCAGCAGTCGGACAGGGGGAAGTCAGCCCCAGCATTTT
TRBV6-2/TRBV6-3	14	NA	TRBJ1-1	NA	CASSKAGVDTEAFF	TGTGCCAGCTCCAAAGCGGGGGTAGACACTGAAGCTTTCTTT
TRBV2	14	NA	TRBJ2-5	NA	CASSERESRNEQYF	TGTGCCAGCAGTGAAAGAGAGTCTCGCAATGAGCAGTACTTC
TRBV5-6	15	NA	TRBJ2-7	TRBD2	CASSLLGLAAYEQYF	TGTGCCAGCAGCCTGTTGGGACTAGCCGCCTACGAGCAGTACTTC
TRBV5-1	16	NA	TRBJ1-1	NA	CASSLAVFSLNTEAFF	TGCGCCAGCAGCTTGGCGGTCTTTAGCCTGAACACTGAAGCTTTCTTT
TRBV9	13	many	TRBJ2-6	NA	CASSVPGANVLTF	TGTGCCAGCAGCGTCCCTGGGGCCAACGTCCTGACTTTC
TRBV10-3	15	NA	TRBJ2-3	NA	CATGVSGGSTDTQYF	TGTGCCACGGGGGTTAGTGGGGGGAGCACAGATACGCAGTATTTT
TRBV27	14	few	TRBJ2-5	NA	CASSLTIGRETQYF	TGTGCCAGCAGTCTAACGATAGGGAGAGAGACCCAGTACTTC
TRBV25-1	12	NA	TRBJ1-2	NA	CASGSPWGGYTF	TGTGCCAGCGGTTCCCCATGGGGCGGCTACACCTTC
TRBV4-1	14	few	TRBJ2-5	NA	CASSQVLGKETQYF	TGCGCCAGCAGCCAAGTCTTGGGGAAAGAGACCCAGTACTTC
TRBV24-1	14	NA	TRBJ1-2	TRBD1	CATSETGTENGYTF	TGTGCCACCAGTGAGACCGGGACAGAAAATGGCTACACCTTC
TRBV12-5	16	NA	TRBJ1-3	NA	CASGLAGDPSGNTIYF	TGTGCTAGTGGTTTGGCGGGAGATCCGTCTGGAAACACCATATATTTT
TRBV7-9	15	NA	TRBJ1-1	TRBD1	CASSLQGTGDTEAFF	TGTGCCAGCAGCCTCCAAGGGACAGGGGACACTGAAGCTTTCTTT
TRBV2	16	NA	TRBJ2-5	TRBD2	CASIIGLAGGQETQYF	TGTGCCAGCATCATAGGACTAGCGGGGGGCCAAGAGACCCAGTACTTC
TRBV6-6	12	few	TRBJ1-4	NA	CSTTGQNEKLFF	TGTTCTACAACAGGGCAAAATGAAAAACTGTTTTTT
TRBV6-6	12	NA	TRBJ1-5	NA	CASTLGNQPQHF	TGTGCCAGCACCCTCGGCAATCAGCCCCAGCATTTT
TRBV12-3/TRBV12-4	17	NA	TRBJ1-1	TRBD1	CASSLGGQGAVNTEAFF	TGTGCCAGCAGTTTAGGGGGACAGGGGGCAGTGAACACTGAAGCTTTCTTT
TRBV10-3	13	NA	TRBJ2-7	NA	CAISEIRTGEQYF	TGTGCCATCAGTGAGATCCGGACGGGGGAGCAGTACTTC
TRBV5-1	15	NA	TRBJ2-3	TRBD1	CASTRDRESTDTQYF	TGCGCCAGCACCCGGGACAGGGAAAGCACAGATACGCAGTATTTT
TRBV6-2/TRBV6-3	16	few	TRBJ2-3	NA	CASSYGRGPSTDTQYF	TGTGCCAGCAGTTACGGTAGAGGGCCTAGCACAGATACGCAGTATTTT
TRBV7-2	15	few	TRBJ2-3	TRBD2	CASSWGTSGADTQYF	TGTGCCAGCAGCTGGGGGACTAGCGGGGCAGATACGCAGTATTTT
TRBV27	15	few	TRBJ2-1	TRBD2	CASSTRSGGAGEQFF	TGTGCCAGCAGTACGCGTAGCGGGGGGGCTGGTGAGCAGTTCTTC
TRBV15	16	NA	TRBJ2-2	TRBD1	CATSKPRTGITGELFF	TGTGCCACCAGCAAACCTAGGACAGGGATAACCGGGGAGCTGTTTTTT
TRBV5-1	13	NA	TRBJ2-1	NA	CASSLAGSREQFF	TGCGCCAGCAGCTTGGCGGGTTCCCGTGAGCAGTTCTTC
TRBV5-1	13	NA	TRBJ2-4	NA	CASSLGQADIQYF	TGCGCCAGCAGCTTGGGACAAGCGGACATTCAGTACTTC
TRBV11-2	18	NA	TRBJ2-5	TRBD1	CASSLGPDRAKYQETQYF	TGTGCCAGCAGCCTAGGACCGGACAGGGCGAAATACCAAGAGACCCAGTACTTC
TRBV20-1	15	NA	TRBJ1-5	TRBD1	CSAPSGTGVNQPQHF	TGCAGTGCTCCTTCCGGAACAGGGGTTAATCAGCCCCAGCATTTT
TRBV4-3	15	NA	TRBJ2-3	TRBD1	CASSQDPRTGDTQYF	TGCGCCAGCAGCCAAGATCCACGGACAGGAGATACGCAGTATTTT
TRBV7-2	15	NA	TRBJ2-7	TRBD1	CASSSQTGTYNEQYF	TGTGCCAGCAGCTCCCAGACAGGGACCTACAATGAGCAGTACTTC
TRBV7-8	15	NA	TRBJ2-1	NA	CASSLDQGTYNEQFF	TGTGCCAGCAGCTTAGACCAGGGGACCTACAATGAGCAGTTCTTC
TRBV28	11	NA	TRBJ2-7	NA	CASSGPDEQYF	TGTGCCAGCAGTGGGCCCGACGAGCAGTACTTC
TRBV2	13	NA	TRBJ1-5	NA	CASGREIDQPQHF	TGTGCCAGCGGAAGGGAAATAGATCAGCCCCAGCATTTT
TRBV20-1	16	few	TRBJ2-3	TRBD2	CSASDRLAGNEDTQYF	TGCAGTGCTAGCGATAGATTAGCGGGGAATGAAGATACGCAGTATTTT
TRBV7-9	13	few	TRBJ2-3	NA	CATSSRDTDTQYF	TGTGCCACCTCGAGTCGTGACACAGATACGCAGTATTTT
TRBV20-1	15	NA	TRBJ2-7	NA	CSARVQGGGYYEQYF	TGCAGTGCTAGAGTCCAGGGAGGGGGATATTACGAGCAGTACTTC
TRBV3-1	13	NA	TRBJ2-1	NA	CASSQDYPTSQFF	TGTGCCAGCAGCCAAGATTACCCGACTAGTCAGTTCTTC
TRBV6-2/TRBV6-3	18	NA	TRBJ2-3	NA	CASSYSIHETEDTDTQYF	TGTGCCAGCAGTTACTCGATCCATGAGACAGAGGACACAGATACGCAGTATTTT
TRBV29-1	13	NA	TRBJ2-3	NA	CSVFGVPTDTQYF	TGCAGCGTCTTCGGGGTTCCCACGGATACGCAGTATTTT
TRBV4-1	16	NA	TRBJ1-2	NA	CASASVSRDPRRGYTF	TGCGCCAGCGCTAGCGTAAGCCGGGACCCCCGGAGGGGCTACACCTTC
TRBV30	14	few	TRBJ2-1	NA	CAWSVKRQADEQFF	TGTGCCTGGAGTGTAAAAAGACAGGCGGATGAGCAGTTCTTC
TRBV20-1	17	NA	TRBJ1-1	NA	CSARGKGRAGRNTEAFF	TGCAGTGCTAGGGGGAAGGGCAGGGCCGGGAGGAACACTGAAGCTTTCTTT
TRBV5-6	13	few	TRBJ2-3	NA	CASSLASLDTQYF	TGTGCCAGCAGCTTGGCCAGCTTAGATACGCAGTATTTT